The 2 T cell receptor beta chains presented below share a single source sample, sequenced in a study of blood T cell repertoires in COVID-19. Sequencing was performed with immunoSEQ multiplex PCR; in TCRdb, only in-frame clones are kept and a portion is missing. The sample has 180,000 or so clones, around 80% seen once. Sample: PBMCs or T cells enriched from blood (not recorded which). These receptors were collected from a man over 45 who had recovered from COVID-19.

The J gene is TRBJ1-5, the V gene TRBV3-1 (or the pseudogene TRBV3-2), with 10 bases identical to TRBD1. J gave up 4 bases and V 4 bases, and 13 bases lay outside the gene matches. Germline loops: CDR1 LGHDT, CDR2 YNNKEL (reference sequence). The CDR3 is 18 residues long. The DNA of the CDR3 is TGTGCCAGCAGCCGCGTTCCGGTGGGACAGGGGTCAAATCAGCCCCAGCATTTT. This gives the protein CASSRVPVGQGSNQPQHF.

The chain links TRBV4-2 to TRBJ1-3, with D tentatively TRBD1 (6 bases). The CDR3 has 18 residues. With 2 bases removed from V and 4 bases from J, the gap between germline ends came to 21 bases. Per the germline V gene, CDR1 is LGHNA and CDR2 is YNFKEQ. CDR3 protein: CASSQPQGQMGLGNTIYF. Written as DNA, the CDR3 is TGTGCCAGCAGCCAACCCCAGGGACAAATGGGTTTGGGAAACACCATATATTTT.